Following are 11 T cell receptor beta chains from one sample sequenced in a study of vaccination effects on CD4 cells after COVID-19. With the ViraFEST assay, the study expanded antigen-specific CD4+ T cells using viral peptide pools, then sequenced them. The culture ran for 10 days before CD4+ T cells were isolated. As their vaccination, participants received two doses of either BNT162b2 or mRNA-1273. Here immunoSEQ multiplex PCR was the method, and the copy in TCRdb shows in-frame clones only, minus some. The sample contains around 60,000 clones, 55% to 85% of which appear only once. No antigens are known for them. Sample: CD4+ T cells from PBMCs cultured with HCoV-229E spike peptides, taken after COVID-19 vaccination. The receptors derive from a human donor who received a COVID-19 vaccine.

As DNA, the CDR3 is TGTGCCAGCAGCGTAGGTTCGAGCACAGATACGCAGTATTTT. This gives the protein CASSVGSSTDTQYF. V is TRBV9 and J is TRBJ2-3; no reliable D call. The ends were cut back, 0 bases at V and 0 bases at J, with 5 bases in the middle. The germline gives CDR1 SGDLS, CDR2 YYNGEE. CDR3 length equals 14 residues.

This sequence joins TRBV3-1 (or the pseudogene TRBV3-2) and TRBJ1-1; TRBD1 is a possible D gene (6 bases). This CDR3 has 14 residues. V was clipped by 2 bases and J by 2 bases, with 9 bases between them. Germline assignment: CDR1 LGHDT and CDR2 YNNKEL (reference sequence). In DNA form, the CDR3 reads TGTGCCAGCAGCCAACAGGGGAGAAACACTGAAGCTTTCTTT. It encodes CASSQQGRNTEAFF.

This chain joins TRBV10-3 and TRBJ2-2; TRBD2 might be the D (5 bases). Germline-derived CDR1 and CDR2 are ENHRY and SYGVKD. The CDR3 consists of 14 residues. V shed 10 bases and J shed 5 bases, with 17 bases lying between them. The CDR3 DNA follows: TGTGCCACCCGCCGGGAAGAGTTTACCGGGGAGCTGTTTTTT. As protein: CATRREEFTGELFF.

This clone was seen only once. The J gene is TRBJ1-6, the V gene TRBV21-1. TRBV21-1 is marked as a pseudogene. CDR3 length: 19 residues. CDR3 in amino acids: CASNGTYFVPGSYNSPLHF. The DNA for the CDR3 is TGTGCCAGCAACGGCACCTACTTCGTTCCTGGGTCCTATAATTCACCCCTCCACTTT.

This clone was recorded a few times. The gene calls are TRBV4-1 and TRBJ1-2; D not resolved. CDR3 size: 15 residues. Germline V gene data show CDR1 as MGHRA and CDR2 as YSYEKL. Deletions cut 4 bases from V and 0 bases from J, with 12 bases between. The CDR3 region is CASSPIGSANYGYTF. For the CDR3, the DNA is TGCGCCAGCAGCCCGATCGGATCGGCTAACTATGGCTACACCTTC.

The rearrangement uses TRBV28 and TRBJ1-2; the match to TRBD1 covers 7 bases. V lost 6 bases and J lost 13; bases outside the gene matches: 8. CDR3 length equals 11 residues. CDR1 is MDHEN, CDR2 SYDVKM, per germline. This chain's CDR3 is CASSSDRVFTF. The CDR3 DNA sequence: TGTGCCAGCAGCTCTGACAGGGTGTTCACCTTC.

The CDR3 DNA is TGTGCCAGTAGTATAGCCCCAGGGTCCGGGGAGCTGTTTTTT. It translates to CASSIAPGSGELFF. The chain has TRBV19 and TRBJ2-2; maybe TRBD1 (5 bases). The CDR3 loop spans 14 amino acids. CDR1 is LNHDA, CDR2 SQIVND, per germline (reference sequence). Between the trimmed V and J ends, which lost 1 base and 6 bases, there was a span of 9 bases.

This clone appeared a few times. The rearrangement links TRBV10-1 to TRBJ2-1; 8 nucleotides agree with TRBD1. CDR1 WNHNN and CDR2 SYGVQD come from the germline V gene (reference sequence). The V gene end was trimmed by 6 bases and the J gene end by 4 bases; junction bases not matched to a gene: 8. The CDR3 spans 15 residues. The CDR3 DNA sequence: TGCGCCAGCAGAATAGACAGGGGACGTTACAATGAGCAGTTCTTC. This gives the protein CASRIDRGRYNEQFF.

CDR3 protein: CASSIISSGTDTQYF. Written as DNA, the CDR3 is TGTGCCAGTAGTATAATATCCAGCGGAACAGATACGCAGTATTTT. The V and J genes are TRBV19 and TRBJ2-3; D might be TRBD2 (5 bases). The length of the CDR3 is 15 residues. CDR1 is LNHDA, CDR2 SQIVND, per germline (reference sequence). Between the trimmed V and J ends, which lost 2 bases and 3 bases, there was a span of 12 bases.

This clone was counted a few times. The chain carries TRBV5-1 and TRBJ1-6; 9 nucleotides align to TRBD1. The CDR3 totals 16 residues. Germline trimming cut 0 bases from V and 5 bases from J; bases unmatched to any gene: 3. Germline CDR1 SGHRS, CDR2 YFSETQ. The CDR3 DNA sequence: TGCGCCAGCAGCTTGGTGGGACAGGGAAATAATTCACCCCTCCACTTT. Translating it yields CASSLVGQGNNSPLHF.

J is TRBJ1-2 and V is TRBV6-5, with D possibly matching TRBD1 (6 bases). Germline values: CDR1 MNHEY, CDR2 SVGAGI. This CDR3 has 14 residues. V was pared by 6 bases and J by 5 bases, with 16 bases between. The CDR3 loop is CASRVQGVGYGYTF. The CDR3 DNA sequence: TGTGCCAGCAGGGTACAGGGTGTTGGGTATGGCTACACCTTC.